This T cell receptor beta chain appears in the sequencing data of a study of OX40 agonist ivuxolimab in advanced cancers. Sequenced by immunoSEQ multiplex PCR; TCRdb stores in-frame clones only, minus some. Of 20,000 or so clones in the sample, under 90% were seen once. At baseline, cycle 4 day 1, and cycle 7 day 1, blood was sampled. The J segment lost 5 bases and the V segment lost 5 bases, leaving 3 bases of the junction unmatched. This CDR3 has 15 amino acids. The V gene's germline CDR1 is MNHNS and CDR2 SASEGT. Points from the study as a whole: The CD4+ and CD8+ T cells in the blood had expanded clonally by week 6 at 0.1 to 3.0 mg/kg.

Concerning this clone itself: Its specificity is not known.

V usage is TRBV6-1 and J usage is TRBJ2-1, with 13 bases identical to TRBD2. The sample in question was CD4+ or CD8+ T cells sorted from blood, obtained in a trial of the OX40 agonist ivuxolimab. This TCR derives from an adult with an advanced solid tumor such as melanoma, head and neck, liver or kidney cancer. Written as DNA, the CDR3 is TGTGCCAGCAGTTCTGGACTAGCGGGAGACAATGAGCAGTTCTTC. This codes for CASSSGLAGDNEQFF.